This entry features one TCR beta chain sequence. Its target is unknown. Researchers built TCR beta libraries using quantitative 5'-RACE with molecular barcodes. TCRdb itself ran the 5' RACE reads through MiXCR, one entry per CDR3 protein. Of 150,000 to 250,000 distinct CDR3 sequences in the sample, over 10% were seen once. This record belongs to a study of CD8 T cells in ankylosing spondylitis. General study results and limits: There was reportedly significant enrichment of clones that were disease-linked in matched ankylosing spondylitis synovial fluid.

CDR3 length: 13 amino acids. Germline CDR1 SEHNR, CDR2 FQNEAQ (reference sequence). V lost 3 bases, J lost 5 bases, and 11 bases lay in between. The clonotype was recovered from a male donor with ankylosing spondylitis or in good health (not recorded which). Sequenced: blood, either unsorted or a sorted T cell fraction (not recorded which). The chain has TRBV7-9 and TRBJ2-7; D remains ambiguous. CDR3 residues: CASSFTMVHEQYF. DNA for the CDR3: TGTGCCAGCAGCTTTACGATGGTCCACGAGCAGTACTTC.